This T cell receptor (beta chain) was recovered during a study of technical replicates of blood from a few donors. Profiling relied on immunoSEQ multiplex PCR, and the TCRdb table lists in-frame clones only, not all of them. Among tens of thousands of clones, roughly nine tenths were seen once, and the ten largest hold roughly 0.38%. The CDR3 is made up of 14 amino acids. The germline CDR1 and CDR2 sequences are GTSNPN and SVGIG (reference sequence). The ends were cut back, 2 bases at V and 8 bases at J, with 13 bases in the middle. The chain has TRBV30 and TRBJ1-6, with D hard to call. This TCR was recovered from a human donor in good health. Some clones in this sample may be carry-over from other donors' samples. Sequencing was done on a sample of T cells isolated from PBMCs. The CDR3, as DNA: TGTGCCTGGAGTATGGGAGACGGCGATTCACCCCTCCACTTT. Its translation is CAWSMGDGDSPLHF.